This is a list of T cell receptor beta chains from one sample in a study of T cell responses to AZD1222 COVID-19 vaccine. The assay was immunoSEQ multiplex PCR, and TCRdb's table has in-frame clones only and misses some. The sample has 90,000 to 120,000 clones, roughly 90% seen once. The material was peripheral blood, obtained on day 0 of AZD1222 vaccination. These receptors came from an adult in good health. Both conserved end residues are part of each CDR3. The order of the fields is clone size, J gene, D gene, V gene, CDR3 DNA, CDR3 protein. The D gene is left open where the match is weak. Clone size is stated in some rows and not others, as once, few, many or a class when expanded.

-	TRBJ2-5	-	TRBV6-6	TGTGGGGGGTTGGCCAACGGAGAGACCCAGTACTTC	CGGLANGETQYF
-	TRBJ1-2	TRBD1	TRBV7-3	TGTGCCAGCAGCTCCGGGGGACAGGTCTATGGCTACACCTTC	CASSSGGQVYGYTF
medium-sized	TRBJ2-5	TRBD2	TRBV6-5	TGTGCCAGCACACGGGCGGGGGGCCCGGAGACCCAGTACTTC	CASTRAGGPETQYF
once	TRBJ1-4	-	TRBV7-8	TGTGCCAGCAGTCAGTCGGGGCGTAACAGTTCTAATGAAAAACTGTTTTTT	CASSQSGRNSSNEKLFF
many	TRBJ2-7	-	TRBV5-1	TGCGCCAGCTCTCAGGGTTCCTACGAGCAGTACTTC	CASSQGSYEQYF
-	TRBJ1-6	TRBD1	TRBV5-6	TGTGCCAGCAGCTCCGGACAGGCAAATTCACCCCTCCACTTT	CASSSGQANSPLHF
-	TRBJ2-5	-	TRBV7-6	TGTGCCAGCAGCTCTGGGACGTTGGAGACCCAGTACTTC	CASSSGTLETQYF
-	TRBJ1-1	-	TRBV29-1	TGCAGCGTTGGGCGTGACCGCGGTGAAGCTTTCTTT	CSVGRDRGEAFF
-	TRBJ1-2	-	TRBV3-1/TRBV3-2	TGTGCCAGCAGCCAAGAGGGACCGCGCTATGGCTACACCTTC	CASSQEGPRYGYTF
few	TRBJ1-2	-	TRBV7-8	TGTGCCAGCAGCTCAGGACTGGATGGCTACACCTTC	CASSSGLDGYTF
many	TRBJ2-2	-	TRBV2	TGTGCCAGCCATTGGGACCAAAACACCGGGGAGCTGTTTTTT	CASHWDQNTGELFF
-	TRBJ2-5	-	TRBV14	TGTGCCAGCAGCTTGGGAGAGACCCAGTACTTC	CASSLGETQYF
-	TRBJ1-4	TRBD1	TRBV29-1	TGCAGCGTTGAAAGGACAGGGTCTGAAAAACTGTTTTTT	CSVERTGSEKLFF
-	TRBJ2-1	-	TRBV19	TGTGCCAGTAGTGGGCAGGGACGGAACAATGAGCAGTTCTTC	CASSGQGRNNEQFF